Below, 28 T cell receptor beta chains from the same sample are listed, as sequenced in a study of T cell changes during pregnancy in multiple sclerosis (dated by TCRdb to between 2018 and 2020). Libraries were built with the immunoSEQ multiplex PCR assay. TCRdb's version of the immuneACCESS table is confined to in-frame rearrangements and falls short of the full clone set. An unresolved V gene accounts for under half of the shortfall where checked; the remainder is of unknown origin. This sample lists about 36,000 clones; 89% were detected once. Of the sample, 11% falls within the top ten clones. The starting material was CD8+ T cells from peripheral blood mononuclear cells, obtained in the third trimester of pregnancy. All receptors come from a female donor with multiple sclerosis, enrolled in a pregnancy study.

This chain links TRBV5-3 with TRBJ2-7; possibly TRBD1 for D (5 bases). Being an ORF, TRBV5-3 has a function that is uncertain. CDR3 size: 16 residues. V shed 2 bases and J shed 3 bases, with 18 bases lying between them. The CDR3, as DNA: TGTGCCAGAAGCTTTTTGAGACAGAATTTGCTCTACGAGCAGTACTTC. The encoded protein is CARSFLRQNLLYEQYF.

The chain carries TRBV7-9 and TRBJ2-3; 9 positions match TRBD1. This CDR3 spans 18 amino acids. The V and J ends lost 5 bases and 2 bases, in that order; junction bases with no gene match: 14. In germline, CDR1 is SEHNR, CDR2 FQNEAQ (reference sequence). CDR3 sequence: CASSTTSTGTGHTDTQYF. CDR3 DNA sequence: TGTGCCAGCAGCACCACCTCCACCGGGACAGGGCACACAGATACGCAGTATTTT.

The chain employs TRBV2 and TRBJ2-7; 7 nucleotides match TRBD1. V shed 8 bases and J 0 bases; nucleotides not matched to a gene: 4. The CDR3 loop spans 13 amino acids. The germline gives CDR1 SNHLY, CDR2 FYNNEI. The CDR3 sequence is CASVGQSSYEQYF. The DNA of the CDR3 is TGTGCCAGCGTGGGACAGAGCTCCTACGAGCAGTACTTC.

CDR3 sequence: CASSPGQSGEQYF. The CDR3 DNA sequence: TGTGCCAGCAGCCCCGGACAGTCCGGGGAGCAGTACTTC. The chain recombines TRBV5-4 with TRBJ2-7, with D tentatively TRBD1 (6 bases). Deletions cut 4 bases from V and 7 bases from J, with 15 bases between. Germline lookup yields CDR1 SGHNT and CDR2 YYREEE (reference sequence). The CDR3 covers 13 residues.

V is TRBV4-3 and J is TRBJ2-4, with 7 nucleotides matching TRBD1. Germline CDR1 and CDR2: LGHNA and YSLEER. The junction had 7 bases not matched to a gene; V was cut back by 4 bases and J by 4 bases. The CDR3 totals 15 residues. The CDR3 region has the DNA TGCGCCAGCAGCCCAGGGACGGGACAGAAAAACATTCAGTACTTC. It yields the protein CASSPGTGQKNIQYF.

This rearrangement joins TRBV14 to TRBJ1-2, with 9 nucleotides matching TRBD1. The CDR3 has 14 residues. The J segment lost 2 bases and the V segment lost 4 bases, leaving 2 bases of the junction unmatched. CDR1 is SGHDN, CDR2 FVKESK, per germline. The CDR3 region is CASSRGQGNYGYTF. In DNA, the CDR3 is TGTGCCAGCAGCCGAGGACAGGGGAACTATGGCTACACCTTC.

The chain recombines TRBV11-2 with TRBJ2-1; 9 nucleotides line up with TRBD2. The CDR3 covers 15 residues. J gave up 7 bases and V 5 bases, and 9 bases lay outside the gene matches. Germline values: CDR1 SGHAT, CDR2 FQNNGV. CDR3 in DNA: TGTGCCAGCAGCCCCAGAGCGGGGGGCCCTAATGAGCAGTTCTTC. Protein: CASSPRAGGPNEQFF.

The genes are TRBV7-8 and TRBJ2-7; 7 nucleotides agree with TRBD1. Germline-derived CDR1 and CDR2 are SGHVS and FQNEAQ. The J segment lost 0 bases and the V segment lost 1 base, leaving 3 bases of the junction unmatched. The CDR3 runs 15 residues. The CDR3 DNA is TGTGCCAGCAGCTTAGTGGACAGGAACTCCTACGAGCAGTACTTC. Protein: CASSLVDRNSYEQYF. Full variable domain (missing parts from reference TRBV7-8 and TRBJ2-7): GAGVSQSPRYKVAKRGQDVALRCDPISGHVSLFWYQQALGQGPEFLTYFQNEAQLDKSGLPSDRFFAERPEGSVSTLKIQRTQQEDSAVYLCASSLVDRNSYEQYFGPGTRLTVT.

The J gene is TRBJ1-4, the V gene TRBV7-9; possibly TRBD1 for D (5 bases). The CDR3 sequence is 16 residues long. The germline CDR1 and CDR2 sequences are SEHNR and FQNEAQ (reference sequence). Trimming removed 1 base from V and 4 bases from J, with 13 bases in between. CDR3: CASSLVSAGINEKLFF. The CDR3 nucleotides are TGTGCCAGCAGCTTAGTAAGCGCAGGGATTAATGAAAAACTGTTTTTT.

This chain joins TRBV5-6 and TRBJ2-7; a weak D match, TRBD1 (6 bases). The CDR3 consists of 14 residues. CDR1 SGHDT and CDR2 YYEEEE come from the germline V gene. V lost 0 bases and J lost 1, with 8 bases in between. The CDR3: CASSLVTGSYEQYF. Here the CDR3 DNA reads TGTGCCAGCAGCTTGGTTACAGGGTCCTACGAGCAGTACTTC. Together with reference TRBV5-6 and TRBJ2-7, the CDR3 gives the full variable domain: DAGVTQSPTHLIKTRGQQVTLRCSPKSGHDTVSWYQQALGQGPQFIFQYYEEEERQRGNFPDRFSGHQFPNYSSELNVNALLLGDSALYLCASSLVTGSYEQYFGPGTRLTVT.

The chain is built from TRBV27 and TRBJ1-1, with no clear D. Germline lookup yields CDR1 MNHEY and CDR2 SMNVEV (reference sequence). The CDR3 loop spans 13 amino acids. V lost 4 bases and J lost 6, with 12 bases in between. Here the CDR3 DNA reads TGTGCCAGCAGTTATAGCCTCCTATCTGAAGCTTTCTTT. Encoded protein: CASSYSLLSEAFF.

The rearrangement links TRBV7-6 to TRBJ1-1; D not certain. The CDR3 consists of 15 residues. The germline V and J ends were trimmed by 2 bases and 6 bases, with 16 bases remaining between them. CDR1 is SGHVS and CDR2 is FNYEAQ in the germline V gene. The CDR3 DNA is TGTGCCAGCAGCTTAACGGTTTACCAAAACTCTGAAGCTTTCTTT. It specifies CASSLTVYQNSEAFF.

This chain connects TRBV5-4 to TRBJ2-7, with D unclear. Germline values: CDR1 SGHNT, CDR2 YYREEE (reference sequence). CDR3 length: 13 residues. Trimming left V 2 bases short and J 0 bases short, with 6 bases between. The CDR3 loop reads CASSLFSSYEQYF. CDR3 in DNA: TGTGCCAGCAGCTTATTTAGCTCCTACGAGCAGTACTTC.

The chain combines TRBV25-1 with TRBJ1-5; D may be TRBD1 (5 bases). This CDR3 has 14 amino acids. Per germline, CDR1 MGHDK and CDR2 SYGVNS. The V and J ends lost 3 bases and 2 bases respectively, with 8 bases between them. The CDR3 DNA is TGTGCCAGCAGTGACAGGGAGGGCAATCAGCCCCAGCATTTT. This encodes CASSDREGNQPQHF. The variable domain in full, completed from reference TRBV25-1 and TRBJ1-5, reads EADIYQTPRYLVIGTGKKITLECSQTMGHDKMYWYQQDPGMELHLIHYSYGVNSTEKGDLSSESTVSRIRTEHFPLTLESARPSHTSQYLCASSDREGNQPQHFGDGTRLSIL.

This CDR3 reads CASGGGTGLNTGELFF. CDR3 in DNA: TGCGCCAGCGGCGGGGGGACCGGATTGAACACCGGGGAGCTGTTTTTT. The chain uses TRBV5-1 and TRBJ2-2; 8 bases match TRBD2. Germline V gives CDR1 SGHRS, CDR2 YFSETQ. V was clipped by 7 bases and J by 1 base; unmatched bases: 9. CDR3 length: 16 amino acids.

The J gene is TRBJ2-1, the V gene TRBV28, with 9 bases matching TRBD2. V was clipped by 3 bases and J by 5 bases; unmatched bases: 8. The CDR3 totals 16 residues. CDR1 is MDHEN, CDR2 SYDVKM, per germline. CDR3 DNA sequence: TGTGCCAGCAGTTTCCTTCGACTAGCGGAGGACAATGAGCAGTTCTTC. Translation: CASSFLRLAEDNEQFF.

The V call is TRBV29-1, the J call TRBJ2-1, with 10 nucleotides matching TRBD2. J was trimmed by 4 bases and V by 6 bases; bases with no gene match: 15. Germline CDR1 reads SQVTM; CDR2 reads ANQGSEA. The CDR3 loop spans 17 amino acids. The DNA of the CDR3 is TGCAGCGTAGTCCCCATAGCGGGAGGTCTCTCATACAATGAGCAGTTCTTC. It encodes CSVVPIAGGLSYNEQFF.

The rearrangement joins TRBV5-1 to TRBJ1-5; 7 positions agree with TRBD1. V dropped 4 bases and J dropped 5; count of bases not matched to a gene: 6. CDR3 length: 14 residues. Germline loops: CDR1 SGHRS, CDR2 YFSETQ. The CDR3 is CASSPGTEDQPQHF. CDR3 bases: TGCGCCAGCAGCCCCGGGACAGAAGATCAGCCCCAGCATTTT.

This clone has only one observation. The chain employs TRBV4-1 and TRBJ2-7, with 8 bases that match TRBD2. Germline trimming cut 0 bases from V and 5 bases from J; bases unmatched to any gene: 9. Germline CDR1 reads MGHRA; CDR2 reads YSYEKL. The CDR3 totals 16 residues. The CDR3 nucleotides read TGCGCCAGCAGCCAAGATGTATCGGGAGGGCCGCACGAGCAGTACTTC. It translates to CASSQDVSGGPHEQYF.

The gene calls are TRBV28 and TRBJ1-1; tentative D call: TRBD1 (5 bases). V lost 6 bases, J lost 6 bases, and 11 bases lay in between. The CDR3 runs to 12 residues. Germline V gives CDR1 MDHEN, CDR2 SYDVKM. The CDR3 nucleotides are TGTGCCAGCAGAGCAGGGCGGCCTGAAGCTTTCTTT. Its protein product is CASRAGRPEAFF.

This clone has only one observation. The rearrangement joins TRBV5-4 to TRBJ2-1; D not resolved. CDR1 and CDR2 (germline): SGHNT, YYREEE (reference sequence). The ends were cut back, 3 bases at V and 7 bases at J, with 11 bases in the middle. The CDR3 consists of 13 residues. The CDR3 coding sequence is TGTGCCAGCAGCTACCGGAGTGGGAATGAGCAGTTCTTC. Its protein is CASSYRSGNEQFF.

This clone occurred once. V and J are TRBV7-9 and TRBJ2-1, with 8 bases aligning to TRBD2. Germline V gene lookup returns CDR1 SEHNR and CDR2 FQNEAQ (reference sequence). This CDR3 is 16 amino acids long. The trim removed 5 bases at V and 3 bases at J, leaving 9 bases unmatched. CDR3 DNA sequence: TGTGCCAGCAGCCACACTAGCGGAGCCATCTACAATGAGCAGTTCTTC. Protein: CASSHTSGAIYNEQFF.

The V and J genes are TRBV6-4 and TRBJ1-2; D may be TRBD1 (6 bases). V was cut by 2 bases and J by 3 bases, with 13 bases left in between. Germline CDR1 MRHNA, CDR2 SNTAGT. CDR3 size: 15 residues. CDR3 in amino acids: CASSDRDRHYYGYTF. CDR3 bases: TGTGCCAGCAGTGACCGCGACAGGCACTACTATGGCTACACCTTC.

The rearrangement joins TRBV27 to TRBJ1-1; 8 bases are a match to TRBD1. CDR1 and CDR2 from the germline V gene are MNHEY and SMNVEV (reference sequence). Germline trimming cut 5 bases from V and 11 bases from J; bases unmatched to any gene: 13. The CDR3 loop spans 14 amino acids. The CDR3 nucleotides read TGTGCCAGCAGTCCAATCGAGACAGGGGAGGAGGCTTTCTTT. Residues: CASSPIETGEEAFF.

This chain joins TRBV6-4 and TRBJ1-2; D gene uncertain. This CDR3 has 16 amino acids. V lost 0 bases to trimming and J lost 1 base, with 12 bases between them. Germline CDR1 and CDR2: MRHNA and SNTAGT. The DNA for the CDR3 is TGTGCCAGCAGTGACTCGGTACCAGCGAATAACTATGGCTACACCTTC. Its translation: CASSDSVPANNYGYTF.

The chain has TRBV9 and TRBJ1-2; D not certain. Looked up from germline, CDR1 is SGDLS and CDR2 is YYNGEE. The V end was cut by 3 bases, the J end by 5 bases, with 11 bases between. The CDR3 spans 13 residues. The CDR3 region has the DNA TGTGCCAGCAGCGCCCCCGAGGCTTATGGCTACACCTTC. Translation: CASSAPEAYGYTF.

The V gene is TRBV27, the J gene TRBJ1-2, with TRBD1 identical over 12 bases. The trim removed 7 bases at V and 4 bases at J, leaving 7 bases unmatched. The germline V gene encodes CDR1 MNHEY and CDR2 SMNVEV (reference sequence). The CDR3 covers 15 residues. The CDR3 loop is CASTPGDRGPYGYTF. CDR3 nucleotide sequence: TGTGCCAGCACCCCGGGGGACAGGGGGCCCTATGGCTACACCTTC.

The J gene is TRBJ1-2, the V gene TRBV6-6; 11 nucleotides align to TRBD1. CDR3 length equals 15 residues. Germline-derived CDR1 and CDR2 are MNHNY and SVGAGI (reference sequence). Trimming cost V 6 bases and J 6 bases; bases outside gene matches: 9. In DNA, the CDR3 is TGTGCCAGCAGCTATTGGACAGGGGGCAGTGATGGCTACACCTTC. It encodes CASSYWTGGSDGYTF.